The present T cell receptor (beta chain) was sequenced within a study of blood T cell repertoires in COVID-19. On the study more broadly: Acute and convalescent COVID-19 specimens originated in the United States, Italy and Spain. From T cells, B-cell-depleted T cells, or PBMCs came the material, which was cDNA or gDNA.

This clone was observed once. Germline CDR1 reads SQVTM; CDR2 reads ANQGSEA. V was clipped by 5 bases and J by 4 bases; unmatched bases: 11. The CDR3 has 15 residues. Libraries were prepared by immunoSEQ multiplex PCR; TCRdb keeps only in-frame clonotypes and omits some of them. The sample contains around 81,000 clones, roughly 90% of which appear only once. The sample comprised peripheral blood. This chain connects TRBV29-1 to TRBJ1-1; 9 bases map to TRBD1. This sequence was found in a man aged 70-80 years with acute or convalescent COVID-19. CDR3 sequence: CSVSRDRARGTEAFF. In DNA, the CDR3 is TGCAGCGTTAGCCGGGACAGGGCCCGCGGCACTGAAGCTTTCTTT.